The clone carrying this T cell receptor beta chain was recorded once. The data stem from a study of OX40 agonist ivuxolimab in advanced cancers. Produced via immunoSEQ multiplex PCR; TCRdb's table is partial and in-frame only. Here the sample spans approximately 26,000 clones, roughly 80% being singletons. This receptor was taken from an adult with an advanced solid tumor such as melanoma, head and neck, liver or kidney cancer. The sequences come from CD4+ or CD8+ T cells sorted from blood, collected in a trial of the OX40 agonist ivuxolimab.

The CDR3 reads CASSVDSAYEQYF. The CDR3 nucleotides read TGTGCCAGCAGCGTAGACAGTGCCTACGAGCAGTACTTC. The V call is TRBV9, the J call TRBJ2-7; no clear D. Deletions cut 0 bases from V and 2 bases from J, with 6 bases between. CDR1 SGDLS and CDR2 YYNGEE come from the germline V gene. The CDR3 sequence is 13 residues long.